This TCR beta chain was identified during a study of T cell responses to AZD1222 COVID-19 vaccine (dated by TCRdb to the early 2020s). Background on the whole study: A total of 230 to 250 trial participants underwent TCR sequencing, of whom around 200 received two doses of AZD1222 and about 25 received two doses of the MenACWY control vaccine. Trial participants were enrolled by age into subgroups of 18-55, 56-69 and 70-plus years, and approximately 150, 30 and 60 TCR-sequenced participants, respectively, were included in these subgroups.

About this clone: Its recognized antigen is unknown. No base quality values were provided; no much bigger clone lies one nucleotide off.

Measured from the cysteine to the phenylalanine, the CDR3 is 17 residues long. The sequence is cut down to CDR3 DNA, 51 bases in frame from base 1. Reading the germline V gene gives CDR1 MGHRA and CDR2 YSYEKL. The V end loses 3 bases and the J end loses 0 bases, and a stretch of 15 bases separates them. In light of the paper, this sample's time point label describes: about 28 days (+/-7) after the second vaccine dose. AZD1222 recipients with second doses at about 4 weeks or about 12 weeks were pooled, because spike-specific TCR depth and breadth did not differ between schedules. Vaccinee samples came from UK trials COV001 and COV002, including a single-blind randomized controlled phase 2/3 trial of AZD1222 (ChAdOx1 nCoV-19) in healthy adults. For TCRbeta chain sequencing, PBMC samples from trial participants were taken at day 0 and at day 28 after the second dose. The CDR3 regions of human TCRbeta chains were analyzed by immunosequencing. The paper's processing steps were these. Repertoire TCRs were matched against a reference library of SARS-CoV-2-specific TCRs generated with the MIRA antigen-specificity platform. Breadth was defined as the fraction of unique TCRs that were SARS-CoV-2-associated. Depth was defined as the fraction of total T cells that were SARS-CoV-2-associated. Using the MIRA data, every spike-specific TCR was mapped to the spike region that the TCR reacted to and assigned to either a CD4 or a CD8 class. Log10-transformed breadth and depth values were compared by one-way ANOVA with Sidak's multiple comparisons tests. As stored in TCRdb, this immuneACCESS dataset retains in-frame rearrangements with V and J assigned. A fraction of the clones does not appear; measured against another copy, unresolved V genes explain less than half of the discrepancy, and the remainder lacks a known reason. The DNA was the basis for D and trimming; V, J and clone size are from that table. The sample table shows about 130,000 clones, and 89% are seen once. About 9.5% of the sample lies in the top ten.

Broader findings and caveats from the paper: Vaccine-associated CD4 TCRs spanned the whole spike protein, with dominant responses in regions 160-218 and 743-854. In the small 56-69-year group, the increase in depth fell short of significance, most likely because of low power. A significant rise in spike-specific TCR breadth and depth was observed after two AZD1222 doses relative to day 0 and relative to MenACWY recipients. Reportedly, close to half of the unique spike-specific TCRs recognized epitopes lying outside the regions that are mutated in the B.1.351 and B.1.1.7 variants. Conclusions about previously exposed vaccinees are limited because only six or seven AZD1222 recipients were SARS-CoV-2 seropositive at baseline. No day 14 peak-response samples were available, so repertoires were characterized only after the peak T cell response. Most participants were white British and females outnumbered males, and the authors suggested that clonal diversity may have been underestimated.

This specimen consisted of peripheral blood, obtained 28 days after the second AZD1222 dose. The chain joins TRBV4-1 to TRBJ1-5; the D gene is possibly TRBD1, with 5 bases matching. This TCR derives from an adult who received the AZD1222 COVID-19 vaccine. At the DNA level, the sequence is TGCGCCAGCAGCCAGAGGGGCACAGCTTATAGCAATCAGCCCCAGCATTTT. Translated, this is CASSQRGTAYSNQPQHF.